This T cell receptor (beta chain) was documented in a study of identical twins (dated by TCRdb to 2015 to 2016). With regard to the full study: To test whether fetal clonotypes persist, the study used deep sequencing on TCR alpha and beta repertoires from monozygotic twins, unrelated adults of various ages, and cord blood. Replicate twin experiments were performed at different times using different library preparation protocols to rule out contamination. General conclusions and limits of the study: Zero-insertion analyses could be partly confounded by invariant T cells such as MAIT and iNKT, though diverse VJ usage argued against such confounding for most clonotypes. In monozygotic twins, out-of-frame TCR alpha sharing was systematically underestimated by recombination models, although the models agreed with sharing between unrelated individuals. A weaker excess of twin sharing was found in beta out-of-frame sequences because the signal-to-noise ratio was lowered by fewer shared sequences. Compared with coincidental sharing between unrelated individuals, out-of-frame TCR alpha sequences shared between twins had an excess of sequences with low generation probability. Because the same donors could not be followed over many years, the conclusions depended on cross-sectional statistical analysis. Fewer insertions were carried by abundant cord blood beta clonotypes; a weaker similar trend was observed in young adult naive repertoires, while no such trend was observed in memory repertoires.

All donors were healthy Caucasians. Three unrelated non-twin adults were also sequenced: a male aged 18 to 30, a male aged 50 to 60 and a female aged 50 to 60. Using Miltenyi CD45RO+ enrichment and human naive T-cell isolation kits, memory (CD45RO+) and naive T cells were isolated from PBMC. The germline V gene (reference sequence) provides CDR1 MNHEY and CDR2 SMNVEV. From the cysteine up to the phenylalanine, the CDR3 has a length of 16 residues. Only the CDR3 part of the read is kept: 48 bases, read in frame from the first base. V is cut by 0 bases and J by 5 bases, and the space between the germline ends is 13 bases. Libraries were prepared through 5' RACE. The run used an Illumina HiSeq 2000. Template switching introduced a universal primer binding site; the final cDNA contained a unique molecular identifier, enabling accurate counting of TCR cDNA molecules. Specific primers in the conserved constant-segment region were used to synthesize first-strand cDNA for the TCR alpha and beta chains. To control for contamination, each cDNA library was double barcoded with a SMART-Mk sample barcode plus Illumina barcodes. TruSeq adapter sequences and Illumina sample barcodes were added in two successive PCR steps. Sequencing of the TCR alpha and beta cDNA libraries was done on the Illumina HiSeq platform using custom primers. As for how the authors treated the data: MiGEC processed the raw reads to extract unique molecular identifiers, while MiXCR was used to determine the CDR3 positions. Recombination models were inferred per individual with the repgenHMM and IGoR tools using an EM algorithm. Shared clonotype analysis was performed with the tcR package in R, normalizing sharing by the product of cloneset sizes. Out-of-frame nonproductive sequences were analyzed to study raw recombination free of thymic and clonal selection effects. The raw public data were reprocessed by TCRdb itself: fastp quality trimming at Q25, MiXCR clonotype calling, in-frame beta chains only. Rows are combined by CDR3 protein, so each entry shows the most common genes and DNA. The V and J calls and clone size are TCRdb's, not the authors'. The sample records approximately 690,000 distinct CDR3 sequences, around 5.7% of which are singletons. Around 1.7% of the sample comes from the top ten.

This clonotype was counted ten times or more. It lacks a known antigen. No quality values exist for individual bases; no much larger clone is one base distant. This TCR was recovered from a man aged 18 to 35 in good health. Rearrangement joined TRBV27 to TRBJ1-4, with no reliable assignment of the D segment. The specimen was naive T cells sorted from blood. In light of the paper, this sample's cell subset or site label describes: cells isolated with a human naive T-cell isolation kit. Here is the DNA: TGTGCCAGCAGTTTATCCCGGGTATCGTCCAATGAAAAACTGTTTTTT. This sequence encodes CASSLSRVSSNEKLFF.